The clone carrying this TCR beta chain occurred many times. No antigen is known for it. Any symptoms of ophthalmopathy came after the first hyperthyroidism diagnosis, from which the blood sample dates. It was approximately 9.4 ml of fresh peripheral blood that supplied the PBMCs. Researchers took RNA transcripts and amplified the TCR beta CDR3 regions from them. When the TCR CDR3 underwent first-round RT-PCR, the HTBI primer set was used. TCRdb reprocessed the multiplex PCR reads with MiXCR, giving one entry per CDR3 protein. The sample yields around 350,000 distinct CDR3 sequences, 15% to 17% seen once. The CDR3 contains 15 residues. Germline V CDR1 and CDR2: MDHEN, SYDVKM. V lost 6 bases, J lost 8 bases, and 12 bases stayed unmatched. These data originate in a study of T cells in Graves' hyperthyroidism and ophthalmopathy. Findings of the study overall: Ophthalmopathy, as predicted by the model, came a median approximately 5.9 months after the prediction.

The gene calls are TRBV28 and TRBJ2-7; the match to TRBD1 covers 11 bases. The sequencing input was blood. The source is a woman between 18 and 30 years old with Graves' hyperthyroidism that later progressed to Graves' ophthalmopathy. CDR3: CASSPRTGGYEKQYF. CDR3 nucleotide sequence: TGTGCCAGCAGCCCAAGGACAGGGGGCTACGAGAAGCAGTACTTC.